A single sample is the source of the 31 T cell receptor beta chains below, sequenced in a study of tumor-infiltrating lymphocytes in localized non-small cell lung cancer. Produced via immunoSEQ multiplex PCR; TCRdb's table is partial and in-frame only. This table has under 6,000 clones, 95% to 97% appearing once. The source material was uninvolved lung tissue not adjacent to the tumor. The receptors come from a human donor with non-small cell lung cancer.

This sequence joins TRBV7-2 and TRBJ2-2, with D possibly matching TRBD1 (6 bases). CDR1 is SGHTA and CDR2 is FQGNSA in the germline V gene. V was shortened by 4 bases and J by 1 base, with 13 bases between the two germline ends. The CDR3 is made up of 16 amino acids. The CDR3 DNA sequence: TGTGCCAGCAGCTCCAGGGGCGTGGGGAACACCGGGGAGCTGTTTTTT. Protein product: CASSSRGVGNTGELFF.

V gene TRBV30 combines with J gene TRBJ1-2, with TRBD1 identical over 8 bases. The CDR3 is made up of 14 amino acids. The V segment lost 1 base and the J segment 4 bases; nucleotides outside the gene matches: 5. Germline V gives CDR1 GTSNPN, CDR2 SVGIG (reference sequence). The CDR3 region has the DNA TGTGCCTGGAGTGCGACAGGGGCTGGCTATGGCTACACCTTC. It translates to CAWSATGAGYGYTF.

The chain uses TRBV19 and TRBJ2-7; perhaps TRBD1 as D (6 bases). The CDR3 extends over 17 amino acids. Trimming took 2 bases from V and 0 from J, leaving 17 bases between them. Germline V gene data show CDR1 as LNHDA and CDR2 as SQIVND (reference sequence). Here the CDR3 DNA reads TGTGCCAGTAGTATACGTGGACAGCAGACGACCTCCTACGAGCAGTACTTC. Amino acid sequence: CASSIRGQQTTSYEQYF.

This chain uses TRBV10-3 with TRBJ2-2, with TRBD1 as a possible D gene (5 bases). CDR1 and CDR2 (germline): ENHRY, SYGVKD. The CDR3 runs to 14 residues. V lost 6 bases to trimming and J lost 2 bases, with 10 bases between them. In nucleotides, the CDR3 is TGTGCCATCAGGGGGCAGGTAAACACCGGGGAGCTGTTTTTT. It encodes CAIRGQVNTGELFF.

J is TRBJ2-5 and V is TRBV4-3; D gene ambiguous. V was cut by 4 bases and J by 4 bases, with 10 bases left in between. The CDR3 is made up of 13 amino acids. The germline gives CDR1 LGHNA, CDR2 YSLEER. CDR3 nucleotides: TGCGCCAGCAGCCTGGGATTTCCAGAGACCCAGTACTTC. It yields the protein CASSLGFPETQYF.

The chain uses TRBV2 and TRBJ2-5; TRBD1 is a possible D gene (5 bases). This CDR3 has 13 residues. Germline V gives CDR1 SNHLY, CDR2 FYNNEI. Trimming cost V 6 bases and J 10 bases, with 18 bases left between them. CDR3 region: CASSLDTRGDQYF. In DNA form, the CDR3 reads TGTGCCAGCAGCCTGGACACCCGTGGTGACCAGTACTTC.

The chain joins TRBV19 to TRBJ2-7; 7 nucleotides agree with TRBD1. The CDR3 has 15 amino acids. The ends lost 4 bases at V and 0 bases at J; junction bases unmatched: 6. Germline V gene sequence: CDR1 LNHDA, CDR2 SQIVND (reference sequence). CDR3 nucleotides: TGTGCCAGTAGTAGGGACAGTGGGGGCTCCTACGAGCAGTACTTC. Translation gives CASSRDSGGSYEQYF.

The genes are TRBV6-6 and TRBJ2-5; the D gene is possibly TRBD1 (5 bases). CDR3 length equals 13 residues. V was trimmed by 2 bases and J by 2 bases, leaving 6 bases between them. Germline V lookup: CDR1 MNHNY, CDR2 SVGAGI (reference sequence). CDR3 bases: TGTGCCAGCAGTTACAGGGGTCAAGAGACCCAGTACTTC. It is translated as CASSYRGQETQYF.

J is TRBJ2-1 and V is TRBV11-3; 7 bases align to TRBD1. Losses at the gene ends were 2 bases for V and 5 bases for J; bases not matched to a gene: 3. Germline CDR1 and CDR2: SGHNT and YENEEA. The CDR3 covers 14 residues. CDR3 sequence: CASSLNRGDNEQFF. CDR3 coding DNA: TGTGCCAGCAGCTTAAACAGGGGAGACAATGAGCAGTTCTTC.

CDR3: CAWSVMRQGAQYF. The CDR3 nucleotides are TGTGCCTGGAGTGTAATGCGGCAAGGGGCCCAGTACTTC. V is TRBV30 and J is TRBJ2-5; D perhaps matches TRBD1 (5 bases). Trimming shortened V by 0 bases and J by 9 bases, and 14 bases separated the two germline ends. Germline values: CDR1 GTSNPN, CDR2 SVGIG (reference sequence). The length of the CDR3 is 13 residues.

CDR3 loop: CASSASASLYQETQYF. The CDR3 DNA is TGTGCCAGCAGCGCTTCCGCCAGCTTGTACCAAGAGACCCAGTACTTC. The rearrangement links TRBV9 to TRBJ2-5; no clear D gene. CDR3 length: 16 amino acids. The germline V gene has CDR1 SGDLS and CDR2 YYNGEE. Trimming removed 3 bases from V and 0 bases from J, with 15 bases in between.

This clone was recorded only once. V and J are TRBV2 and TRBJ1-2, with 7 bases that match TRBD1. The germline CDR1 and CDR2 sequences are SNHLY and FYNNEI. After removal of 9 bases from V and 0 bases from J, the junction contained 7 bases not matched to a gene. CDR3 size: 14 residues. The DNA for the CDR3 is TGTGCCAGAGTCCGGACAGGCACTAACTATGGCTACACCTTC. The encoded protein is CARVRTGTNYGYTF.

V is TRBV30 and J is TRBJ2-1; no clear D gene. Germline assignment: CDR1 GTSNPN and CDR2 SVGIG (reference sequence). V gave up 5 bases and J gave up 1 base, with 9 bases separating them. This CDR3 has 13 amino acids. CDR3 protein: CAWASGSYNEQFF. In DNA, the CDR3 is TGTGCCTGGGCGTCGGGTTCCTACAATGAGCAGTTCTTC.

The chain is built from TRBV10-2 and TRBJ1-2, with D perhaps TRBD1 (5 bases). The CDR3 loop spans 14 amino acids. The V end was cut by 0 bases, the J end by 4 bases, with 9 bases between. CDR1 WSHSY and CDR2 SAAADI come from the germline V gene. CDR3 DNA sequence: TGCGCCAGCAGTGAGTCTACAGGCGCCTATGGCTACACCTTC. It yields the protein CASSESTGAYGYTF.

The V call is TRBV1, the J call TRBJ2-7. TRBV1 counts as a pseudogene. This CDR3 is built from 17 residues. CDR3 protein: CTSSQQRAEIQPYEQYF. CDR3 nucleotides: TGCACCAGCAGCCAACAAAGGGCGGAAATTCAACCCTACGAGCAGTACTTC.

The genes are TRBV6-5 and TRBJ1-1; D not certain. CDR3 length equals 14 residues. V dropped 7 bases and J dropped 0 bases, with 12 bases sitting between them. Germline CDR1 reads MNHEY; CDR2 reads SVGAGI. DNA of the CDR3: TGTGCCAGCAATGAAGGAGGGATGAACACTGAAGCTTTCTTT. Its protein is CASNEGGMNTEAFF.

The V gene is TRBV6-5, the J gene TRBJ2-6; perhaps TRBD1 as D (6 bases). The CDR3 sequence is 15 residues long. Trimming stripped 8 bases from V and 0 bases from J, with 11 bases between. Germline-derived CDR1 and CDR2 are MNHEY and SVGAGI. The CDR3 reads CASEGHYSGANVLTF. The CDR3 DNA reads as TGTGCCAGCGAGGGACACTACTCTGGGGCCAACGTCCTGACTTTC.

This clone was found once. The V call is TRBV5-1, the J call TRBJ1-1; D remains ambiguous. V shed 2 bases and J shed 0 bases, with 8 bases lying between them. Per the germline V gene, CDR1 is SGHRS and CDR2 is YFSETQ. The CDR3 sequence is 14 residues long. CDR3 DNA: TGCGCCAGCAGCTTTGAGACATTGAACACTGAAGCTTTCTTT. This translates into CASSFETLNTEAFF.

This chain uses TRBV18 with TRBJ2-1; the D is unclear. This CDR3 is built from 14 residues. V was cut by 3 bases and J by 5 bases, with 11 bases left in between. The germline gives CDR1 KGHSH, CDR2 LQKENI. CDR3 region: CASSPGNLNNEQFF. CDR3 DNA sequence: TGTGCCAGCTCACCGGGCAACCTAAACAATGAGCAGTTCTTC.

The chain uses TRBV7-9 and TRBJ1-2, with 9 bases fitting TRBD1. Losses at the gene ends were 7 bases for V and 7 bases for J; bases not matched to a gene: 7. Looked up from germline, CDR1 is SEHNR and CDR2 is FQNEAQ (reference sequence). The CDR3 sequence is 13 residues long. Written as DNA, the CDR3 is TGTGCCAGCACGGACAGGGGTGAAGGTGGCTACACCTTC. Encoded protein: CASTDRGEGGYTF.

DNA of the CDR3: TGCGCCAGCAGCCATTGGGACAGACCATGGGCTTTCTTT. Its protein is CASSHWDRPWAFF. The gene calls are TRBV4-3 and TRBJ1-1, with 7 bases that match TRBD1. The CDR3 sequence is 13 residues long. Germline V gives CDR1 LGHNA, CDR2 YSLEER. V shed 3 bases and J 11 bases; nucleotides not matched to a gene: 9.

This clone was seen once. This chain joins TRBV6-1 and TRBJ2-1; the D gene is possibly TRBD1 (6 bases). The length of the CDR3 is 15 residues. Germline lookup yields CDR1 MNHNS and CDR2 SASEGT. V dropped 1 base and J dropped 1 base, with 8 bases sitting between them. For the CDR3, the DNA is TGTGCCAGCAGTGAAGTACAGGGTTCCTACAATGAGCAGTTCTTC. Its translation: CASSEVQGSYNEQFF.

The genes are TRBV5-3 and TRBJ1-5; 7 bases are a match to TRBD1. TRBV5-3 is classed as an ORF, of uncertain function. Germline trimming cut 0 bases from V and 7 bases from J; bases unmatched to any gene: 4. This CDR3 is 14 amino acids long. The CDR3 protein is CARSLARGRQPQHF. The DNA of the CDR3 is TGTGCCAGAAGCTTGGCCAGGGGGAGACAGCCCCAGCATTTT.

The V and J genes are TRBV11-2 and TRBJ1-1; 9 bases fit TRBD1. Germline lookup yields CDR1 SGHAT and CDR2 FQNNGV. V shed 3 bases, J shed 4 bases, and the junction held 3 bases outside the gene matches. This CDR3 is 14 amino acids long. The CDR3 reads CASSFGQGTTEAFF. The CDR3 DNA reads TGTGCCAGCAGCTTTGGACAGGGGACCACTGAAGCTTTCTTT. The whole variable domain, remainder taken from reference TRBV11-2 and TRBJ1-1, is EAGVAQSPRYKIIEKRQSVAFWCNPISGHATLYWYQQILGQGPKLLIQFQNNGVVDDSQLPKDRFSAERLKGVDSTLKIQPAKLEDSAVYLCASSFGQGTTEAFFGQGTRLTVV.

V usage is TRBV9 and J usage is TRBJ2-2, with 8 bases fitting TRBD2. Germline CDR1 and CDR2: SGDLS and YYNGEE. V gave up 3 bases and J gave up 6 bases; unmatched junction bases: 7. The CDR3 has 15 amino acids. This CDR3 is CASSGTGGLPGELFF. As DNA, the CDR3 is TGTGCCAGCAGCGGGACGGGGGGGCTTCCCGGGGAGCTGTTTTTT.

This rearrangement joins TRBV5-1 to TRBJ1-1; TRBD1 is a possible D gene (5 bases). This CDR3 region has 16 residues. The germline gives CDR1 SGHRS, CDR2 YFSETQ. Trimming pared 3 bases from V and 3 bases from J, leaving 18 bases between. Here the CDR3 reads CASSSGPGDSYTEAFF. For the CDR3, the DNA is TGCGCCAGCAGCTCCGGGCCGGGGGATTCGTACACTGAAGCTTTCTTT.

This sequence joins TRBV7-3 and TRBJ2-1; the D is unclear. CDR1 SGHTA and CDR2 FQGTGA come from the germline V gene. The V end was cut by 2 bases, the J end by 5 bases, with 7 bases between. The CDR3 runs to 13 residues. The CDR3, as DNA: TGTGCCAGCAGCTTACTAGTCAACAATGAGCAGTTCTTC. Amino acids: CASSLLVNNEQFF.

This chain connects TRBV5-1 to TRBJ2-3; TRBD2 is a possible D gene (5 bases). The CDR3 runs to 15 residues. Germline CDR1 SGHRS, CDR2 YFSETQ. Trimming shortened V by 0 bases and J by 1 base, and 9 bases separated the two germline ends. The DNA for the CDR3 is TGCGCCAGCAGCTTGGGACTAACGGGCACAGATACGCAGTATTTT. It specifies CASSLGLTGTDTQYF.

The chain recombines TRBV6-6 with TRBJ1-3; D is unresolved. The germline V gene encodes CDR1 MNHNY and CDR2 SVGAGI (reference sequence). V dropped 4 bases and J dropped 0 bases, with 4 bases sitting between them. CDR3 length: 13 residues. CDR3 DNA sequence: TGTGCCAGCAGTTCACCCTCTGGAAACACCATATATTTT. Translation gives CASSSPSGNTIYF.

J is TRBJ1-5 and V is TRBV10-3; possible D gene TRBD1, 6 bases. V gave up 6 bases and J gave up 3 bases, with 15 bases separating them. The germline CDR1 and CDR2 sequences are ENHRY and SYGVKD. CDR3 length: 15 amino acids. The CDR3 nucleotides read TGTGCCATCAGCGCAAGACAGGACTCCAATCAGCCCCAGCATTTT. Protein sequence: CAISARQDSNQPQHF.

This chain joins TRBV29-1 and TRBJ1-1; D is possibly TRBD1 (5 bases). CDR3 length equals 12 residues. Germline CDR1 SQVTM, CDR2 ANQGSEA. Here the CDR3 DNA reads TGCAGTGCACGGAGGGGAGACACTGAAGCTTTCTTT. It translates to CSARRGDTEAFF. Full variable domain (missing parts from reference TRBV29-1 and TRBJ1-1): SAVISQKPSRDICQRGTSLTIQCQVDSQVTMMFWYRQQPGQSLTLIATANQGSEATYESGFVIDKFPISRPNLTFSTLTVSNMSPEDSSIYLCSARRGDTEAFFGQGTRLTVV.